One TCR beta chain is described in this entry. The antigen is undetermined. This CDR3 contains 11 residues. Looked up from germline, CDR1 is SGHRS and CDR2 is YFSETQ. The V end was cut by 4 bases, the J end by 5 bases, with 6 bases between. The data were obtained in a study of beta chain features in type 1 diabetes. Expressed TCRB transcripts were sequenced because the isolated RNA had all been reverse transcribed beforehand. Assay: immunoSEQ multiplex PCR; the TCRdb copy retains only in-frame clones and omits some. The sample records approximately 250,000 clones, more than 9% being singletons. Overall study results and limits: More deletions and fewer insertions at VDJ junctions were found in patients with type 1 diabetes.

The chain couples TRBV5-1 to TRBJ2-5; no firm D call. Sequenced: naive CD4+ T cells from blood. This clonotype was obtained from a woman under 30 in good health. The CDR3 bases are TGCGCCAGCAGCATCTCGGAGACCCAGTACTTC. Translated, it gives CASSISETQYF. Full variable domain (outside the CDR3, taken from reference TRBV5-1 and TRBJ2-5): KAGVTQTPRYLIKTRGQQVTLSCSPISGHRSVSWYQQTPGQGLQFLFEYFSETQRNKGNFPGRFSGRQFSNSRSEMNVSTLELGDSALYLCASSISETQYFGPGTRLLVL.